This TCR beta chain was obtained from a study of cytomegalovirus exposure and HLA in healthy donors. Whole-study results and caveats: Listed as cytomegalovirus-associated were around 160 TCR beta chains. Rarity held for most TCR sequences, but there were some public TCRs that occurred in many donors. Reports described diagnosis of cytomegalovirus status by the classifier as highly specific and sensitive.

Donors came from a validation cohort of 90 to 150 subjects, distinct from the first 666-subject cohort. Repertoires were generated with immunoSEQ multiplex PCR, while TCRdb's copy carries only in-frame clones and drops some. The profile covers around 130,000 clones, with over 85% appearing a single time and about 3% taken by the ten largest. The germline V gene has CDR1 KGHSH and CDR2 LQKENI. V was shortened by 3 bases and J by 10 bases, with 10 bases between the two germline ends. There are 13 residues in the CDR3. On this clone: No antigen is known for it.

The chain recombines TRBV18 with TRBJ1-6; D is unclear. This TCR was recovered from a man under 40 in good health and CMV-seronegative. Sequencing was carried out using PBMCs. The CDR3 region is CASSPEEFSPLHF. CDR3 bases: TGTGCCAGCTCACCGGAGGAGTTCTCACCCCTCCACTTT.